Shown below are 17 T cell receptor beta chains from a single sample sequenced in a study of cytomegalovirus exposure and HLA in healthy donors. PCR employed 60 Vbeta and 13 Jbeta primers. The protocol was immunoSEQ multiplex PCR, while the TCRdb copy is restricted to in-frame clones and leaves out a portion. The repertoire holds 130,000 or so clones, 77% seen once, with 0.94% in the top ten. Source material: PBMCs. These receptors originate from a woman in her sixties in good health and CMV-seronegative.

The chain is built from TRBV6-5 and TRBJ1-5; D gene unclear. The length of the CDR3 is 15 residues. Germline CDR1 is MNHEY and CDR2 is SVGAGI. V lost 2 bases, J lost 0 bases, and 8 bases lay in between. The CDR3 sequence: CASSYGGNSNQPQHF. CDR3 coding DNA: TGTGCCAGCAGTTACGGCGGAAATAGCAATCAGCCCCAGCATTTT.

The gene calls are TRBV7-6 and TRBJ1-6; TRBD1 aligns across 8 bases. Germline lookup yields CDR1 SGHVS and CDR2 FNYEAQ. J gave up 1 base and V 2 bases, and 1 base lay outside the gene matches. This CDR3 is 16 amino acids long. CDR3 in amino acids: CASSLQGASYNSPLHF. CDR3 nucleotide sequence: TGTGCCAGCAGCTTACAGGGGGCTTCCTATAATTCACCCCTCCACTTT.

The rearrangement joins TRBV2 to TRBJ1-5; the D is unclear. The CDR3 totals 16 residues. The ends were cut back, 5 bases at V and 4 bases at J, with 18 bases in the middle. Germline assignment: CDR1 SNHLY and CDR2 FYNNEI. The CDR3 protein is CASSPADAQANQPQHF. CDR3 DNA sequence: TGTGCCAGCAGTCCGGCAGACGCCCAGGCAAATCAGCCCCAGCATTTT.

This clone occurred a few times. V usage is TRBV9 and J usage is TRBJ2-5; possibly TRBD2 for D (5 bases). The ends were cut back, 0 bases at V and 5 bases at J, with 5 bases in the middle. This CDR3 comprises 12 residues. Looked up from germline, CDR1 is SGDLS and CDR2 is YYNGEE. The CDR3: CASSVAGETQYF. DNA for the CDR3: TGTGCCAGCAGCGTAGCGGGGGAGACCCAGTACTTC.

This clone was detected a few times. V and J are TRBV11-3 and TRBJ2-5, with 8 positions matching TRBD2. Trimming took 1 base from V and 1 from J; bases not matched to a gene: 2. Per germline, CDR1 SGHNT and CDR2 YENEEA. The CDR3 has 15 residues. CDR3 sequence (DNA): TGTGCCAGCAGCTTAGCGGGAGGGCGCCAAGAGACCCAGTACTTC. It specifies CASSLAGGRQETQYF.

The rearrangement uses TRBV5-4 and TRBJ2-3, with 7 bases identical to TRBD2. The germline CDR1 and CDR2 sequences are SGHNT and YYREEE (reference sequence). The CDR3 extends over 14 amino acids. Trimming cost V 7 bases and J 1 base; bases outside gene matches: 6. The CDR3 DNA reads TGTGCCAGCTCCGGGGGGATTGGCACAGATACGCAGTATTTT. This encodes CASSGGIGTDTQYF. The variable domain in full, completed from reference TRBV5-4 and TRBJ2-3, reads ETGVTQSPTHLIKTRGQQVTLRCSSQSGHNTVSWYQQALGQGPQFIFQYYREEENGRGNFPPRFSGLQFPNYSSELNVNALELDDSALYLCASSGGIGTDTQYFGPGTRLTVL.

The chain has TRBV19 and TRBJ1-1; D is ambiguous. Deletions cut 5 bases from V and 0 bases from J, with 13 bases between. Germline lookup yields CDR1 LNHDA and CDR2 SQIVND (reference sequence). The CDR3 has 15 amino acids. The CDR3 nucleotides read TGTGCCAGTAGTCTCCGGACTGAGATGAACACTGAAGCTTTCTTT. This sequence encodes CASSLRTEMNTEAFF.

In this sample, this clone turned up once. The chain uses TRBV5-1 and TRBJ2-1, with TRBD1 matching over 7 bases. The CDR3 loop spans 17 amino acids. The germline V gene has CDR1 SGHRS and CDR2 YFSETQ. Trimming took 0 bases from V and 2 from J; bases not matched to a gene: 8. The chain's CDR3 is CASSLAQRQGPYNEQFF. CDR3 nucleotides: TGCGCCAGCAGCTTGGCCCAACGACAGGGCCCCTACAATGAGCAGTTCTTC.

V and J are TRBV18 and TRBJ1-1; tentatively, D is TRBD1 (5 bases). V dropped 4 bases and J dropped 5 bases, with 11 bases sitting between them. CDR1 KGHSH and CDR2 LQKENI come from the germline V gene. The CDR3 length is 13 residues. CDR3: CASSQGLGTEAFF. CDR3 in DNA: TGTGCCAGCTCACAGGGGCTTGGGACTGAAGCTTTCTTT.

The genes are TRBV9 and TRBJ2-3, with D possibly being TRBD1 (6 bases). This CDR3 spans 17 amino acids. Trimming took 0 bases from V and 0 from J, leaving 14 bases between them. Germline V lookup: CDR1 SGDLS, CDR2 YYNGEE. CDR3 DNA sequence: TGTGCCAGCAGCGTAGTCCCGGGACAACGGAGCACAGATACGCAGTATTTT. This codes for CASSVVPGQRSTDTQYF.

V is TRBV11-1 and J is TRBJ1-1, with D possibly TRBD1 on 5 matching bases. Trimming stripped 4 bases from V and 7 bases from J, with 16 bases between. Germline loops: CDR1 SGHAT, CDR2 FQDESV (reference sequence). This CDR3 is 14 amino acids long. The CDR3 sequence: CASSYSQVPYEAFF. In DNA, the CDR3 is TGTGCCAGCAGCTACTCACAGGTACCGTATGAAGCTTTCTTT.

This clone was recorded once. The chain couples TRBV30 to TRBJ1-5; 8 bases align to TRBD1. The CDR3 totals 14 residues. With V trimmed by 6 bases and J by 5 bases, 9 bases remained unmatched. Germline CDR1 and CDR2: GTSNPN and SVGIG (reference sequence). The CDR3 DNA follows: TGTGCCTGCCAGGGGGCGGGAAGCGATCAGCCCCAGCATTTT. Amino acids: CACQGAGSDQPQHF.

The V call is TRBV19, the J call TRBJ2-1; 9 bases fit TRBD2. This CDR3 spans 18 amino acids. Germline assignment: CDR1 LNHDA and CDR2 SQIVND (reference sequence). The V segment lost 5 bases and the J segment 4 bases; nucleotides outside the gene matches: 15. CDR3: CASSPKYSSGGRYNEQFF. CDR3 bases: TGTGCCAGTAGTCCCAAATATTCAAGCGGGGGGAGGTACAATGAGCAGTTCTTC.

The chain recombines TRBV19 with TRBJ1-2; D not resolved. Germline V gene data show CDR1 as LNHDA and CDR2 as SQIVND (reference sequence). Trimming took 5 bases from V and 4 from J, leaving 8 bases between them. This CDR3 spans 12 amino acids. CDR3: CASSPRGYGYTF. CDR3 DNA sequence: TGTGCCAGTAGTCCCCGGGGCTATGGCTACACCTTC.

Only a few counts were recorded for this clone. The CDR3 nucleotides are TGCGCCAGCAGCCCGACTGGACAGGGGGGCTACTCTGGGGCCAACGTCCTGACTTTC. Protein: CASSPTGQGGYSGANVLTF. The rearrangement joins TRBV5-1 to TRBJ2-6, with 10 bases aligning to TRBD1. The CDR3 contains 19 residues. V gave up 4 bases and J gave up 0 bases; unmatched junction bases: 10. Germline values: CDR1 SGHRS, CDR2 YFSETQ. The variable domain in full, with the rest retrieved from reference TRBV5-1 and TRBJ2-6, is KAGVTQTPRYLIKTRGQQVTLSCSPISGHRSVSWYQQTPGQGLQFLFEYFSETQRNKGNFPGRFSGRQFSNSRSEMNVSTLELGDSALYLCASSPTGQGGYSGANVLTFGAGSRLTVL.

The chain joins TRBV7-8 to TRBJ1-1, with D uncertain. Trimming left V 5 bases short and J 4 bases short, with 17 bases between. CDR1 is SGHVS, CDR2 FQNEAQ, per germline. The CDR3 is 15 residues long. DNA for the CDR3: TGTGCCAGCAGCGAGGTGAGGGTAAGGACCACTGAAGCTTTCTTT. Protein: CASSEVRVRTTEAFF.

The V gene is TRBV7-3, the J gene TRBJ2-1, with TRBD2 matching over 9 bases. CDR3 length: 17 amino acids. Germline V gene sequence: CDR1 SGHTA, CDR2 FQGTGA. Trimming at V came to 4 bases and at J to 10 bases, leaving 17 bases not matched to a gene. The CDR3 is CASSSQAWAGGPGEQFF. The CDR3 nucleotides read TGTGCCAGCAGCTCTCAGGCGTGGGCGGGGGGGCCGGGAGAGCAGTTCTTC.